Following are 11 T cell receptor beta chains from one sample sequenced in a study of cytomegalovirus exposure and HLA in healthy donors. The PCR contained 60 Vbeta and 13 Jbeta primers. Profiled with immunoSEQ multiplex PCR; TCRdb holds only in-frame clones, not every one. The sample holds 150,000 to 200,000 clones, about 77% seen once. The sequenced material came from PBMCs. The receptor set was obtained from a man aged 55 to 70 in good health and CMV-seronegative.

The V call is TRBV5-1, the J call TRBJ1-4; TRBD1 is a possible D gene (5 bases). The CDR3 runs 15 residues. V gave up 0 bases and J gave up 7 bases, with 13 bases separating them. From germline, CDR1 is SGHRS and CDR2 YFSETQ. This CDR3 is CASSLGGPRGEKLFF. The CDR3 DNA sequence: TGCGCCAGCAGCTTGGGGGGCCCAAGGGGTGAAAAACTGTTTTTT.

The chain combines TRBV29-1 with TRBJ2-3, with a possible D match to TRBD1 (6 bases). The V and J ends lost 2 bases and 9 bases respectively, with 12 bases between them. Germline loops: CDR1 SQVTM, CDR2 ANQGSEA. The CDR3 is 12 amino acids. The CDR3 coding sequence is TGCAGCGTTGAATATACAGGGTTGACGCAGTATTTT. Its translation: CSVEYTGLTQYF.

The chain links TRBV18 to TRBJ2-5; D call uncertain. CDR1 and CDR2 from the germline V gene are KGHSH and LQKENI. V was shortened by 3 bases and J by 4 bases, with 6 bases between the two germline ends. There are 12 residues in the CDR3. The CDR3 nucleotides read TGTGCCAGCTCACCCGAAGCAGAGACCCAGTACTTC. Protein sequence: CASSPEAETQYF.

Only a few counts were recorded for this clone. The CDR3 sequence: CASSDRTGGIGEQFF. CDR3 DNA sequence: TGTGCCAGCAGTGATCGGACAGGGGGGATAGGTGAGCAGTTCTTC. The chain links TRBV2 to TRBJ2-1, with TRBD1 matching over 10 bases. The CDR3 is made up of 15 amino acids. V was pared by 3 bases and J by 9 bases, with 8 bases of the junction left unmatched. Germline V gene lookup returns CDR1 SNHLY and CDR2 FYNNEI.

The chain carries TRBV6-5 and TRBJ1-6, with TRBD1 matching over 7 bases. The V gene end was trimmed by 2 bases and the J gene end by 7 bases; junction bases not matched to a gene: 5. Per germline, CDR1 MNHEY and CDR2 SVGAGI. The CDR3 spans 15 residues. The DNA of the CDR3 is TGTGCCAGCAGTTACACCGGGACAGCGAATTCACCCCTCCACTTT. It specifies CASSYTGTANSPLHF.

The rearrangement links TRBV5-6 to TRBJ1-5; 9 nucleotides agree with TRBD1. Germline assignment: CDR1 SGHDT and CDR2 YYEEEE. The CDR3 spans 16 residues. The ends lost 4 bases at V and 3 bases at J; junction bases unmatched: 8. The CDR3 DNA reads as TGTGCCAGCAGCACGGGACAGGGCGGGTTCAATCAGCCCCAGCATTTT. Translation gives CASSTGQGGFNQPQHF.

V gene TRBV5-1 combines with J gene TRBJ2-1; the match to TRBD1 covers 10 bases. CDR1 SGHRS and CDR2 YFSETQ come from the germline V gene. V gave up 5 bases and J gave up 4 bases; unmatched junction bases: 9. The CDR3 extends over 16 amino acids. The CDR3 reads CASRRGQGGGYNEQFF. CDR3 coding DNA: TGCGCCAGCAGACGCGGACAGGGGGGGGGTTACAATGAGCAGTTCTTC.

Worth noting for this clone: Relative to the germline gene, one junction end is altered; a read error may explain this. J is TRBJ2-7 and V is TRBV7-7; 8 bases are a match to TRBD2. The CDR3 is made up of 15 amino acids. CDR1 and CDR2 from the germline V gene are SSHAT and FNYEAQ (reference sequence). The CDR3 is CASSGISGGGDEQYF. The CDR3 region has the DNA TGTGCTAGCAGTGGAATAAGCGGGGGCGGCGACGAGCAGTACTTC.

The chain is built from TRBV5-4 and TRBJ1-2; 8 bases line up with TRBD1. CDR1 SGHNT and CDR2 YYREEE come from the germline V gene (reference sequence). CDR3 length equals 16 residues. Losses at the gene ends were 1 base for V and 7 bases for J; bases not matched to a gene: 12. CDR3 sequence reads: CASSLRGSRQGAGYTF. Here the CDR3 DNA reads TGTGCCAGCAGCTTGAGGGGCTCGCGGCAGGGGGCTGGCTACACCTTC.

This chain joins TRBV7-9 and TRBJ1-1; 8 bases align to TRBD1. Looked up from germline, CDR1 is SEHNR and CDR2 is FQNEAQ (reference sequence). With 5 bases clipped from V and 11 bases from J, the junction kept 16 bases outside the gene matches. There are 15 residues in the CDR3. CDR3 in DNA: TGTGCCAGCAGCCCCCGGACAGGGCCAGGAGTGGTCGCTTTCTTT. Translated: CASSPRTGPGVVAFF.

V and J are TRBV10-3 and TRBJ2-7, with TRBD2 matching over 16 bases. The germline V gene has CDR1 ENHRY and CDR2 SYGVKD. V shed 10 bases and J 1 base; nucleotides not matched to a gene: 7. The CDR3 is made up of 16 amino acids. DNA for the CDR3: TGTGCCACGGGGACTAGCGGGAGGGCCCGATCCTACGAGCAGTACTTC. This encodes CATGTSGRARSYEQYF.